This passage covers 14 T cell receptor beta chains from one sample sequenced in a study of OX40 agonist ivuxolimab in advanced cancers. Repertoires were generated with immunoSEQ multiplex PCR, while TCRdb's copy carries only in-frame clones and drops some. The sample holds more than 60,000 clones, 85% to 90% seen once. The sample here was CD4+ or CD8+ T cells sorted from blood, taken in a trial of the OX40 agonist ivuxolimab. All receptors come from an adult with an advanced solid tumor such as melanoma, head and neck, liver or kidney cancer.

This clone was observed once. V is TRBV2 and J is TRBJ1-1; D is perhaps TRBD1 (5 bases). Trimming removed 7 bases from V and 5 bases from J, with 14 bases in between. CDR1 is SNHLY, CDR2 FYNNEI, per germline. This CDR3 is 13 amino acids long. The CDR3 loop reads CASTGFEGTEAFF. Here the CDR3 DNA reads TGTGCCAGCACAGGGTTCGAGGGGACTGAAGCTTTCTTT. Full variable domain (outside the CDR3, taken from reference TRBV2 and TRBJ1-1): EPEVTQTPSHQVTQMGQEVILRCVPISNHLYFYWYRQILGQKVEFLVSFYNNEISEKSEIFDDQFSVERPDGSNFTLKIRSTKLEDSAMYFCASTGFEGTEAFFGQGTRLTVV.

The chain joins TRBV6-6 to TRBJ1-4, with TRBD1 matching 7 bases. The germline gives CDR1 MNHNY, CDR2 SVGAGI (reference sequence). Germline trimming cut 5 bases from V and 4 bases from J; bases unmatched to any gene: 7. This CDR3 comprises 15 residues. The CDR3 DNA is TGTGCCAGCAGTCAAGGACAGGCTTATAATGAAAAACTGTTTTTT. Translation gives CASSQGQAYNEKLFF.

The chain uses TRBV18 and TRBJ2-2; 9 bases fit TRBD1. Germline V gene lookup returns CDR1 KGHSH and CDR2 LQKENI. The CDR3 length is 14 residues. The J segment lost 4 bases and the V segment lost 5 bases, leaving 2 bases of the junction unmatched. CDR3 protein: CASSSTGGTGELFF. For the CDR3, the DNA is TGTGCCAGCTCATCGACAGGGGGCACCGGGGAGCTGTTTTTT.

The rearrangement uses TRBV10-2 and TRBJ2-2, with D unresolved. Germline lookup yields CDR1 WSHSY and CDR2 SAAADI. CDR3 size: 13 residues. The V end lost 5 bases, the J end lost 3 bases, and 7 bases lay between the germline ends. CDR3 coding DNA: TGCGCCAGCAGTAGGGTGGACACCGGGGAGCTGTTTTTT. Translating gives CASSRVDTGELFF.

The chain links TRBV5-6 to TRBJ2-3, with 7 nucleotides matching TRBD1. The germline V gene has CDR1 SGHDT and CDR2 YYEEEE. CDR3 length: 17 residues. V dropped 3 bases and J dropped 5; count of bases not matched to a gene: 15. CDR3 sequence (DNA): TGTGCCAGCAGCTGGTTCTCAGGGGACAGCCAAGGAGATACGCAGTATTTT. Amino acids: CASSWFSGDSQGDTQYF. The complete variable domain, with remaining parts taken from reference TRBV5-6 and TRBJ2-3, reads DAGVTQSPTHLIKTRGQQVTLRCSPKSGHDTVSWYQQALGQGPQFIFQYYEEEERQRGNFPDRFSGHQFPNYSSELNVNALLLGDSALYLCASSWFSGDSQGDTQYFGPGTRLTVL.

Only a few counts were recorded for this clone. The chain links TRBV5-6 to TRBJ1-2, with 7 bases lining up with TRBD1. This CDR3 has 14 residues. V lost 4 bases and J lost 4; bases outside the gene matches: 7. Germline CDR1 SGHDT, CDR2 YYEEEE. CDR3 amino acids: CASSPRGGIYGYTF. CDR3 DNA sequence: TGTGCCAGCAGCCCCAGGGGGGGGATCTATGGCTACACCTTC.

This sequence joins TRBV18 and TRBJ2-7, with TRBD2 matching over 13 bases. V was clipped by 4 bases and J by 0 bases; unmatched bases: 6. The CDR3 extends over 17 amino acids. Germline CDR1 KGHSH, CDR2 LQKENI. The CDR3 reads CASSRLLAGGTSYEQYF. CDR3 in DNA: TGTGCCAGCTCACGTTTACTAGCGGGGGGGACCTCCTACGAGCAGTACTTC.

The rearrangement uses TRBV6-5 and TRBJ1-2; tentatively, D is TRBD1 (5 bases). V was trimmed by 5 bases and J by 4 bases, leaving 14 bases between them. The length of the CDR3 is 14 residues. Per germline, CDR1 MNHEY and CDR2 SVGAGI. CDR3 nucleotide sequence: TGTGCCAGCAGTGCCTTAACGGACATCTATGGCTACACCTTC. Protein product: CASSALTDIYGYTF.

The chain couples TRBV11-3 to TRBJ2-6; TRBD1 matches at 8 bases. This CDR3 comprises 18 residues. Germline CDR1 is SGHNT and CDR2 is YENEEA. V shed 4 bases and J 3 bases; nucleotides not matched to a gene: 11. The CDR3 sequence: CASSSGQGVRFGANVLTF. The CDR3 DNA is TGTGCCAGCAGCTCAGGACAGGGTGTAAGATTTGGGGCCAACGTCCTGACTTTC.

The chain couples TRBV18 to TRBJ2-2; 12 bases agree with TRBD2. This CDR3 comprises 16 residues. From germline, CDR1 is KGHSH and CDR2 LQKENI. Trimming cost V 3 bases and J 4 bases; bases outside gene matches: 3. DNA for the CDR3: TGTGCCAGCTCACCGCTAGCGGGGGGGAGCACCGGGGAGCTGTTTTTT. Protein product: CASSPLAGGSTGELFF.

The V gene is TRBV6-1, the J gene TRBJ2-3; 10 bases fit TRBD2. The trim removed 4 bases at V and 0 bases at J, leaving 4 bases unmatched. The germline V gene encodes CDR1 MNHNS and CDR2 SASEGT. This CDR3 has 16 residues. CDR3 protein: CASSVSGGTSTDTQYF. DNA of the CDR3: TGTGCCAGCAGTGTTAGCGGGGGGACTAGCACAGATACGCAGTATTTT.

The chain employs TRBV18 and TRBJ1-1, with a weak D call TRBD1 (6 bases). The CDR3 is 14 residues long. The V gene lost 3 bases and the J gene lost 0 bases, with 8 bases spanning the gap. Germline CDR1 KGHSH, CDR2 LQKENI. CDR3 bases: TGTGCCAGCTCACCGGGACAAATGAACACTGAAGCTTTCTTT. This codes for CASSPGQMNTEAFF.

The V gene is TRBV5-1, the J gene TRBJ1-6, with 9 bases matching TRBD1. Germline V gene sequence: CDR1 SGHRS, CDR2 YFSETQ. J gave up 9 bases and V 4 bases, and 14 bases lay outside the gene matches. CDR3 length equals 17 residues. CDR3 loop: CASSGSPAQGAGSPLHF. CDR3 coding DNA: TGCGCCAGCAGCGGATCACCCGCACAGGGGGCTGGTTCACCCCTCCACTTT.

The CDR3 protein is CASSPPSGSRSYEQYF. The DNA for the CDR3 is TGTGCCAGCTCACCACCCTCAGGTTCGCGCTCCTACGAGCAGTACTTC. The chain links TRBV18 to TRBJ2-7, with unresolved D. CDR1 KGHSH and CDR2 LQKENI come from the germline V gene. The V gene lost 0 bases and the J gene lost 0 bases, with 12 bases spanning the gap. This CDR3 contains 16 residues. The complete variable domain, with remaining parts taken from reference TRBV18 and TRBJ2-7, reads NAGVMQNPRHLVRRRGQEARLRCSPMKGHSHVYWYRQLPEEGLKFMVYLQKENIIDESGMPKERFSAEFPKEGPSILRIQQVVRGDSAAYFCASSPPSGSRSYEQYFGPGTRLTVT.